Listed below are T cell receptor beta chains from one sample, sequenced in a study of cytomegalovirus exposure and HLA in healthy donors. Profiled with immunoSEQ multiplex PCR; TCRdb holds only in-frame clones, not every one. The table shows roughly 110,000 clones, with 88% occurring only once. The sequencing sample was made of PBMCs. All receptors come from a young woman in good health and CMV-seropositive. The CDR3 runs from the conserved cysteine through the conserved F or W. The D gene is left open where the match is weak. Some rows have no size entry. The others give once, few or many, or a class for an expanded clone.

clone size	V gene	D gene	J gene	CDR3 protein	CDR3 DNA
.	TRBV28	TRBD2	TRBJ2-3	CASSPSGGEDTQYF	TGTGCCAGCAGTCCTAGCGGGGGCGAAGATACGCAGTATTTT
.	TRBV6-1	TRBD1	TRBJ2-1	CASSELRQGDEQFF	TGTGCCAGCAGTGAACTGAGACAGGGGGATGAGCAGTTCTTC
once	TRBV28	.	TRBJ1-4	CASSAGDLANEKLFF	TGTGCCAGCAGTGCAGGGGATCTGGCTAATGAAAAACTGTTTTTT
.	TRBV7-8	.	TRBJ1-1	CASGQNTEAFF	TGTGCCAGCGGACAGAACACTGAAGCTTTCTTT
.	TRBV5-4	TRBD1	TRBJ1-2	CASSLGQGAYGYTF	TGTGCCAGCAGCCTAGGACAGGGGGCGTATGGCTACACCTTC
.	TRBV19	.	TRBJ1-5	CASSMGWEGMYQPQHF	TGTGCCAGTAGTATGGGGTGGGAGGGGATGTATCAGCCCCAGCATTTT
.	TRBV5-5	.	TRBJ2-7	CASSLAIRGGSYEQYF	TGTGCCAGCAGCTTGGCCATAAGGGGGGGCTCCTACGAGCAGTACTTC
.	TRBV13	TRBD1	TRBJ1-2	CASSPGARQGDGDGYTF	TGTGCCAGCTCCCCGGGTGCCCGACAGGGAGATGGAGATGGCTACACCTTC
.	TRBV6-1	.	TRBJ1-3	CASSEARGSGNTIYF	TGTGCCAGCAGTGAAGCACGGGGCTCTGGAAACACCATATATTTT
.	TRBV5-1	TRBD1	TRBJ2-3	CASSLGRTGGTDTQYF	TGCGCCAGCAGCTTGGGGCGGACAGGGGGCACAGATACGCAGTATTTT
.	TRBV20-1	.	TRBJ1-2	CSARVAYGYTF	TGCAGTGCTAGAGTGGCTTATGGCTACACCTTC